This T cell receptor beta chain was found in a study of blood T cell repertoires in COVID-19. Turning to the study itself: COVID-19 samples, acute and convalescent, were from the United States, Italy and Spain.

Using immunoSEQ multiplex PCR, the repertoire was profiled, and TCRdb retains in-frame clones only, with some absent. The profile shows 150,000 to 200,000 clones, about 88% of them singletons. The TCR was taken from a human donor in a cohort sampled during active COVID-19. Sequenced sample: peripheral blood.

Here the CDR3 DNA reads TGTGCCAGCAGTGCTCTCCCCCGGGGAAGCTCGAACACTGAAGCTTTCTTT. It specifies CASSALPRGSSNTEAFF. The chain combines TRBV2 with TRBJ1-1; D remains ambiguous. V lost 4 bases to trimming and J lost 1 base, with 19 bases between them. The CDR3 totals 17 residues. Germline CDR1 reads SNHLY; CDR2 reads FYNNEI.